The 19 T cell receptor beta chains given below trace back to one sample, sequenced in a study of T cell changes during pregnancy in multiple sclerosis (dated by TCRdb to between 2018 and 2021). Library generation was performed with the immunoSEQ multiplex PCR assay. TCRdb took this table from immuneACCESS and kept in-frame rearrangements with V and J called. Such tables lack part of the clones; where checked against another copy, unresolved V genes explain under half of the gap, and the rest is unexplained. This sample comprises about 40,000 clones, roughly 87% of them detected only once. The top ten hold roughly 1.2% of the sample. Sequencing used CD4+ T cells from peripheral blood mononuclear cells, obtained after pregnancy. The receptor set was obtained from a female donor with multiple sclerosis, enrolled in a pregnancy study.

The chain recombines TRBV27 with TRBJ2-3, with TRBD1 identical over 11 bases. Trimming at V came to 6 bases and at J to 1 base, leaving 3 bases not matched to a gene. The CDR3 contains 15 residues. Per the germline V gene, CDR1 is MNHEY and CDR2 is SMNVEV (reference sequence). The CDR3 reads CASRDRGHGTDTQYF. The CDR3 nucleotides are TGTGCCAGCAGGGACAGGGGGCACGGCACAGATACGCAGTATTTT.

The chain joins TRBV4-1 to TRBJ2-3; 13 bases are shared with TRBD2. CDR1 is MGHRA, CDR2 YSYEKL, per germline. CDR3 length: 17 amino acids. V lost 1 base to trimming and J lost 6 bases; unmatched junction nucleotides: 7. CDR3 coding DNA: TGCGCCAGCAGCCAAGTCCCTGGACTAGCGGGGGCCGATACGCAGTATTTT. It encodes CASSQVPGLAGADTQYF.

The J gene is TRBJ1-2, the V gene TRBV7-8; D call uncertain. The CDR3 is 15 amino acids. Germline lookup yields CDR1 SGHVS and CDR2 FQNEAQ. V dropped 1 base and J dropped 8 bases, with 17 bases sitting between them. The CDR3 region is CASSLDEGRGRGYTF. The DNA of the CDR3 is TGTGCCAGCAGCTTAGACGAGGGCCGCGGGCGCGGCTACACCTTC.

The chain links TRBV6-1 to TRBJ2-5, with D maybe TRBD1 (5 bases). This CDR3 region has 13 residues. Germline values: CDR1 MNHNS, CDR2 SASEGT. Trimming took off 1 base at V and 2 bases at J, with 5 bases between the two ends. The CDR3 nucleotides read TGTGCCAGCAGTGAAGGGACACAAGAGACCCAGTACTTC. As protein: CASSEGTQETQYF.

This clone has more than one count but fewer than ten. This chain's CDR3 is CASSLNQNSNEQFF. The CDR3 nucleotides read TGTGCCAGCAGCTTAAACCAGAACAGCAATGAGCAGTTCTTC. The chain carries TRBV7-3 and TRBJ2-1; no reliable D call. The CDR3 spans 14 residues. Trimming pared 1 base from V and 6 bases from J, leaving 10 bases between. The germline CDR1 and CDR2 sequences are SGHTA and FQGTGA.

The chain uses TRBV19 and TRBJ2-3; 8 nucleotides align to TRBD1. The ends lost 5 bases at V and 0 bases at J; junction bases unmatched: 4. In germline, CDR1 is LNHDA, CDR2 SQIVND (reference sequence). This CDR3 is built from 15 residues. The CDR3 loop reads CASSGRTGSTDTQYF. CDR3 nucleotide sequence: TGTGCCAGTAGTGGTAGGACAGGGAGCACAGATACGCAGTATTTT.

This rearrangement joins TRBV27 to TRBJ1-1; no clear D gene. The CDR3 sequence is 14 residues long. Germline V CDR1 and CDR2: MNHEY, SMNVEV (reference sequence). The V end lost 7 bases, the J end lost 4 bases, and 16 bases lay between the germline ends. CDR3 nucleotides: TGTGCCAGCACCCCCAGACCGGAGGGCACTGAAGCTTTCTTT. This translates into CASTPRPEGTEAFF.

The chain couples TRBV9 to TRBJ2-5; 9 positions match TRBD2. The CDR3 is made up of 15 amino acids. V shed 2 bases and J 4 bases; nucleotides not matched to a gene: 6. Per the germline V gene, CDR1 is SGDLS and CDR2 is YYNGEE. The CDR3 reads CASSVGGRDGETQYF. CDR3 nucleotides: TGTGCCAGCAGCGTTGGCGGGAGGGATGGAGAGACCCAGTACTTC.

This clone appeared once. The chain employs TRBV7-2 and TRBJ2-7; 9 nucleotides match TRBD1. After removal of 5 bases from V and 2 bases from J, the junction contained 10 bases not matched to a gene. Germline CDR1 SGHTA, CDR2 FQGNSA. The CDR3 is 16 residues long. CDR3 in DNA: TGTGCCAGCAGCATCCGGACAGGGGAGTCCCCCTACGAGCAGTACTTC. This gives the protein CASSIRTGESPYEQYF.

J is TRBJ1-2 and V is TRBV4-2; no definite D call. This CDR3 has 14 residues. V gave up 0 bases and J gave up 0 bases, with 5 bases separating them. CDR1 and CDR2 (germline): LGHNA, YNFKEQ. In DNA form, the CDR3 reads TGTGCCAGCAGCCAAGATGTAGCTAACTATGGCTACACCTTC. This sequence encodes CASSQDVANYGYTF.

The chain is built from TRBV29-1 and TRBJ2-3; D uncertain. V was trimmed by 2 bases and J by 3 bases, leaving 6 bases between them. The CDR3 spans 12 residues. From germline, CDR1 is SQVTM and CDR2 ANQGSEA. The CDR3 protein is CSVESLTDTQYF. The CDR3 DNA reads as TGCAGCGTTGAATCACTAACAGATACGCAGTATTTT.

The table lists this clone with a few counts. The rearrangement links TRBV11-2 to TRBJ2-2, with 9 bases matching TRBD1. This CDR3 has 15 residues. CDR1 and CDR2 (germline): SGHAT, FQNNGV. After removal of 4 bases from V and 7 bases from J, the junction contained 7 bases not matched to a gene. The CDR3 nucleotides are TGTGCCAGCAGCTCAGTGGGGACAGGGATCGGGGAGCTGTTTTTT. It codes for CASSSVGTGIGELFF.

The DNA for the CDR3 is TGTGCCATCAGTGAGTCGACTACGGCAGGAAACATTCAGTACTTC. The encoded protein is CAISESTTAGNIQYF. The V and J genes are TRBV10-3 and TRBJ2-4, with D perhaps matching TRBD2 (5 bases). The germline V gene encodes CDR1 ENHRY and CDR2 SYGVKD. Deletions cut 0 bases from V and 6 bases from J, with 12 bases between. This CDR3 contains 15 residues.

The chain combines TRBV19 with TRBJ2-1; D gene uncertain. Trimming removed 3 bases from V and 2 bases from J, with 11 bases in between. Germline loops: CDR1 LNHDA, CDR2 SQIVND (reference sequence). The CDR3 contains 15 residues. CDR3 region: CASSMGDTPYNEQFF. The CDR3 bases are TGTGCCAGTAGTATGGGCGACACCCCCTACAATGAGCAGTTCTTC.

The CDR3 is CASSQVFRGTSGYNEQFF. The CDR3 DNA reads as TGTGCCAGCAGCCAAGTATTTCGAGGGACTAGCGGGTACAATGAGCAGTTCTTC. J is TRBJ2-1 and V is TRBV4-2; 12 bases are a match to TRBD2. The V gene's germline CDR1 is LGHNA and CDR2 YNFKEQ. The CDR3 consists of 18 residues. Unmatched junction bases numbered 8, after V lost 1 base and J lost 4 bases.

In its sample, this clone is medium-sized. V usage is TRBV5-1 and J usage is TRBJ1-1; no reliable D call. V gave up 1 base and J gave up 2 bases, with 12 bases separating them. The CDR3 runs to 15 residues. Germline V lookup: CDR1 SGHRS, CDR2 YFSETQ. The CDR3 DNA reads TGCGCCAGCAGCTTGTTCATGTTGAGCAACACTGAAGCTTTCTTT. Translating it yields CASSLFMLSNTEAFF.

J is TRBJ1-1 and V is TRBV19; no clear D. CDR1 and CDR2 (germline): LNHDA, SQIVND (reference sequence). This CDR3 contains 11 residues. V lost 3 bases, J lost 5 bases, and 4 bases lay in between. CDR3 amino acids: CASSIYTEAFF. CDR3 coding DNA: TGTGCCAGTAGTATCTATACTGAAGCTTTCTTT.

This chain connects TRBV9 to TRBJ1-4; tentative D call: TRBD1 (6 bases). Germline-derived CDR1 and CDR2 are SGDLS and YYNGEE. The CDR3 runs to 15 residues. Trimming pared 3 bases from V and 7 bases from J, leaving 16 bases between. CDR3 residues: CASSGDQGRFEKLFF. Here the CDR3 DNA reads TGTGCCAGCAGCGGAGACCAGGGGCGGTTTGAAAAACTGTTTTTT.

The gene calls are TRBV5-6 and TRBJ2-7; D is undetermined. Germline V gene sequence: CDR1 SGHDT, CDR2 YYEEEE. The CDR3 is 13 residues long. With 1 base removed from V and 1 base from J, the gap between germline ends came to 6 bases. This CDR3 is CASSLSNSYEQYF. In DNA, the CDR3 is TGTGCCAGCAGCTTGTCAAATTCCTACGAGCAGTACTTC.